Below, 21 T cell receptor beta chains from the same sample are listed, as sequenced in a study of blood T cell repertoires in COVID-19. Assay: immunoSEQ multiplex PCR; the TCRdb copy retains only in-frame clones and omits some. The data contain approximately 290,000 clones, 87% of them seen just once; the ten biggest clones take up less than 2.5%. The material sequenced was peripheral blood. These receptors originate from a man between 18 and 35 years old with active or convalescent COVID-19.

This clone has only one observation. The V and J genes are TRBV7-8 and TRBJ2-1; 10 positions match TRBD1. This CDR3 spans 18 amino acids. V gave up 5 bases and J gave up 3 bases; unmatched junction bases: 13. Germline CDR1 SGHVS, CDR2 FQNEAQ. CDR3 sequence: CASSHNEMDRGNYNEQFF. The CDR3 DNA reads TGTGCCAGCAGCCACAACGAGATGGACAGGGGGAACTACAATGAGCAGTTCTTC.

V and J are TRBV13 and TRBJ2-7; 11 positions match TRBD2. Germline values: CDR1 PRHDT, CDR2 FYEKMQ (reference sequence). CDR3 size: 15 residues. Trimming at V came to 5 bases and at J to 0 bases, leaving 3 bases not matched to a gene. CDR3 sequence: CASSAGLAGSYEQYF. DNA of the CDR3: TGTGCCAGCAGCGCCGGACTAGCGGGCTCCTACGAGCAGTACTTC. Supplemented by reference TRBV13 and TRBJ2-7, the full variable domain reads AAGVIQSPRHLIKEKRETATLKCYPIPRHDTVYWYQQGPGQDPQFLISFYEKMQSDKGSIPDRFSAQQFSDYHSELNMSSLELGDSALYFCASSAGLAGSYEQYFGPGTRLTVT.

This clone has only one observation. The V call is TRBV24-1, the J call TRBJ2-1; D is perhaps TRBD2 (5 bases). The CDR3 totals 15 residues. Trimming pared 0 bases from V and 3 bases from J, leaving 8 bases between. Germline lookup yields CDR1 KGHDR and CDR2 SFDVKD. CDR3 in DNA: TGTGCCACCAGTGATTTGCAAGCGGACTACAATGAGCAGTTCTTC. As protein: CATSDLQADYNEQFF.

This sequence joins TRBV29-1 and TRBJ2-5; D possibly corresponds to TRBD2 (6 bases). The germline V gene encodes CDR1 SQVTM and CDR2 ANQGSEA. The CDR3 runs to 11 residues. V shed 4 bases and J shed 5 bases, with 8 bases lying between them. CDR3 in amino acids: CSVASAETQYF. In DNA form, the CDR3 reads TGCAGCGTTGCTAGCGCGGAGACCCAGTACTTC. The whole variable domain, filled in from reference TRBV29-1 and TRBJ2-5, reads SAVISQKPSRDICQRGTSLTIQCQVDSQVTMMFWYRQQPGQSLTLIATANQGSEATYESGFVIDKFPISRPNLTFSTLTVSNMSPEDSSIYLCSVASAETQYFGPGTRLLVL.

The chain recombines TRBV6-6 with TRBJ2-1, with 9 bases matching TRBD2. The CDR3 extends over 17 amino acids. The V and J ends lost 5 bases and 4 bases, in that order; junction bases with no gene match: 12. Germline V CDR1 and CDR2: MNHNY, SVGAGI (reference sequence). The CDR3 protein is CASSHSNGLANYNEQFF. The CDR3 bases are TGTGCCAGCAGTCATTCTAATGGACTAGCGAATTACAATGAGCAGTTCTTC.

J is TRBJ1-6 and V is TRBV13, with D hard to call. Trimming removed 0 bases at V and 4 bases at J, with 10 bases between. The V gene's germline CDR1 is PRHDT and CDR2 FYEKMQ (reference sequence). This CDR3 spans 16 amino acids. CDR3 nucleotide sequence: TGTGCCAGCAGCTTAGGTGGGCCCCTTTATAATTCACCCCTCCACTTT. It is translated as CASSLGGPLYNSPLHF. The full variable domain, its missing parts supplied by reference TRBV13 and TRBJ1-6, is AAGVIQSPRHLIKEKRETATLKCYPIPRHDTVYWYQQGPGQDPQFLISFYEKMQSDKGSIPDRFSAQQFSDYHSELNMSSLELGDSALYFCASSLGGPLYNSPLHFGNGTRLTVT.

The V gene is TRBV5-1, the J gene TRBJ1-1; perhaps TRBD1 as D (6 bases). Trimming stripped 1 base from V and 1 base from J, with 14 bases between. The germline CDR1 and CDR2 sequences are SGHRS and YFSETQ. This CDR3 spans 16 amino acids. CDR3 DNA sequence: TGCGCCAGCAGCTTGTTAACCCGGGGGGCGAACACTGAAGCTTTCTTT. It codes for CASSLLTRGANTEAFF.

The chain has TRBV27 and TRBJ1-1; no reliable D call. The CDR3 loop spans 17 amino acids. Germline loops: CDR1 MNHEY, CDR2 SMNVEV (reference sequence). V lost 2 bases and J lost 3, with 19 bases in between. The CDR3 nucleotides read TGTGCCAGCAGTTTAATTCCAGGTGCCCAGTTTCACACTGAAGCTTTCTTT. Protein: CASSLIPGAQFHTEAFF.

The V gene is TRBV11-2, the J gene TRBJ1-1; 7 bases line up with TRBD1. The CDR3 contains 15 residues. J lost 0 bases, V lost 5 bases, and 6 bases had no gene match. Germline CDR1 and CDR2: SGHAT and FQNNGV. CDR3 sequence reads: CASSPQGQMNTEAFF. In DNA form, the CDR3 reads TGTGCCAGCAGCCCACAGGGACAGATGAACACTGAAGCTTTCTTT. The entire variable domain, with the rest obtained from reference TRBV11-2 and TRBJ1-1, is as follows: EAGVAQSPRYKIIEKRQSVAFWCNPISGHATLYWYQQILGQGPKLLIQFQNNGVVDDSQLPKDRFSAERLKGVDSTLKIQPAKLEDSAVYLCASSPQGQMNTEAFFGQGTRLTVV.

V usage is TRBV10-3 and J usage is TRBJ2-7; the match to TRBD1 covers 9 bases. The CDR3 loop spans 15 amino acids. J gave up 4 bases and V 3 bases, and 7 bases lay outside the gene matches. The V gene's germline CDR1 is ENHRY and CDR2 SYGVKD. The CDR3 spells CAISDNSGQGYEQYF. The CDR3 DNA follows: TGTGCCATCAGTGATAATTCGGGACAGGGTTACGAGCAGTACTTC.

V is TRBV6-2 or TRBV6-3 and J is TRBJ2-7, with 7 positions matching TRBD1. The germline V gene encodes CDR1 MNHEY and CDR2 SVGEGT. This CDR3 spans 15 amino acids. Trimming took 0 bases from V and 4 from J; bases not matched to a gene: 6. This CDR3 is CASSYSADRAYEQYF. The CDR3 DNA reads as TGTGCCAGCAGTTACTCGGCTGACAGGGCGTACGAGCAGTACTTC.

V and J are TRBV11-2 and TRBJ1-1; D gene ambiguous. V dropped 2 bases and J dropped 3 bases, with 4 bases sitting between them. CDR1 is SGHAT, CDR2 FQNNGV, per germline. This CDR3 comprises 12 residues. Here the CDR3 DNA reads TGTGCCAGCAGCTTAAGAGACACTGAAGCTTTCTTT. Its protein product is CASSLRDTEAFF.

The chain combines TRBV2 with TRBJ2-1; 7 nucleotides align to TRBD2. V gave up 8 bases and J gave up 7 bases; unmatched junction bases: 8. This CDR3 is built from 13 residues. Per the germline V gene, CDR1 is SNHLY and CDR2 is FYNNEI. This CDR3 is CASGREIRNEQFF. CDR3 bases: TGTGCCAGCGGGCGGGAGATTAGGAATGAGCAGTTCTTC.

The chain employs TRBV2 and TRBJ1-6, with 8 bases fitting TRBD1. V was pared by 8 bases and J by 0 bases, with 6 bases of the junction left unmatched. The germline CDR1 and CDR2 sequences are SNHLY and FYNNEI. The CDR3 runs 16 residues. Here the CDR3 reads CASGRDRNSYNSPLHF. DNA of the CDR3: TGTGCCAGCGGCCGGGACAGGAACTCCTATAATTCACCCCTCCACTTT.

The chain joins TRBV3-1 (or the pseudogene TRBV3-2) to TRBJ1-2; D might be TRBD1 (5 bases). Trimming cost V 0 bases and J 8 bases, with 13 bases left between them. CDR1 and CDR2 (germline): LGHDT, YNNKEL (reference sequence). This CDR3 is built from 14 residues. The CDR3 region has the DNA TGTGCCAGCAGCCAAGATTGGGGGGTAAAGGGCTACACCTTC. Residues: CASSQDWGVKGYTF.

The genes are TRBV7-2 and TRBJ2-4, with D possibly being TRBD2 (6 bases). Trimming stripped 5 bases from V and 3 bases from J, with 11 bases between. The CDR3 totals 14 residues. CDR1 and CDR2 (germline): SGHTA, FQGNSA. The CDR3: CASSPQGGKNIQYF. The CDR3 nucleotides are TGTGCCAGCAGCCCCCAGGGAGGCAAAAACATTCAGTACTTC.

The V and J genes are TRBV7-2 and TRBJ1-1, with D tentatively TRBD1 (6 bases). The CDR3 covers 13 residues. V dropped 5 bases and J dropped 7 bases, with 14 bases sitting between them. From germline, CDR1 is SGHTA and CDR2 FQGNSA. CDR3 nucleotides: TGTGCCAGCAGCAAAGAATACAGGGTTGAAGCTTTCTTT. It codes for CASSKEYRVEAFF.

This clone was seen a single time. The CDR3 is CASSVEDRDSEQYF. The CDR3 nucleotides read TGTGCCAGCAGCGTAGAGGACAGGGATAGCGAGCAGTACTTC. The rearrangement uses TRBV9 and TRBJ2-7; 8 positions agree with TRBD1. The CDR3 spans 14 residues. V was pared by 0 bases and J by 6 bases, with 5 bases of the junction left unmatched. Germline CDR1 and CDR2: SGDLS and YYNGEE.

The CDR3 DNA reads TGTGCCAGCAGTTTAATGATAGGGGACAGAACAAACAATGAGCAGTTCTTC. It translates to CASSLMIGDRTNNEQFF. The chain employs TRBV28 and TRBJ2-1, with 7 bases identical to TRBD1. CDR1 and CDR2 (germline): MDHEN, SYDVKM. This CDR3 has 17 amino acids. With V trimmed by 2 bases and J by 5 bases, 12 bases remained unmatched.

The rearrangement joins TRBV3-1 (or the pseudogene TRBV3-2) to TRBJ1-2; no reliable D call. CDR3 length equals 12 residues. Trimming removed 2 bases at V and 4 bases at J, with 5 bases between. Germline V gives CDR1 LGHDT, CDR2 YNNKEL (reference sequence). The CDR3 region is CASSQSVYGYTF. The CDR3 DNA is TGTGCCAGCAGCCAATCGGTCTATGGCTACACCTTC.

V and J are TRBV4-1 and TRBJ1-6; TRBD1 aligns across 7 bases. V trimming: 0 bases; J trimming: 7 bases; junction bases outside the gene matches: 15. Looked up from germline, CDR1 is MGHRA and CDR2 is YSYEKL. The CDR3 spans 19 residues. CDR3 residues: CASSQEAPAAGGRNSPLHF. CDR3 DNA: TGCGCCAGCAGCCAAGAGGCCCCGGCGGCAGGGGGAAGAAATTCACCCCTCCACTTT.